Listed here is a single TCR beta chain. Its specific antigen is unknown. Base qualities were left out, and no much larger clone turns up one base away. Viable CD3+CD4+ or CD3+CD8+ cells that were CCR7+CD45RA+CD45RO-CD95-CD27+CD28+ were classified as naive T cells. Peripheral blood samples were provided by related bone marrow donors on the day of marrow donation. Peripheral blood and bone marrow mononuclear cells were isolated by Ficoll-Hypaque density centrifugation and cryopreserved. CD4+ and CD8+ T cells, including naive and memory subsets, were sorted by FACS using a FACSAria II. The sample comes from a study of T cells after posttransplantation cyclophosphamide (dated by TCRdb to the mid-2010s). Context from the whole study: T cell repertoire reconstitution was tracked by TRB sequencing after myeloablative bone marrow transplantation in which posttransplantation cyclophosphamide was used as GVHD prophylaxis. Antigen receptor sequencing covered samples from a few dozen PTCy-treated patients and about 17 of their related bone marrow donors. Public TRB sequences were searched against a database of over 3,600 sequences associated with responses to pathogens, tumor antigens, self-antigens and alloantigens. Blood from all 34 PTCy patients who had 1-year posttransplant specimens underwent TRB sequencing. Up to 3 additional blood samples from 2 to 5.2 years after transplant were also TRB-sequenced in 3 patients, as was pretransplant blood from several patients. Because TRA and TRB clonality correlated tightly in several samples, later TCR analyses were limited to TRB.

The full study reports these points: Donor-recipient similarity was low at 1-2 months but rose over the first year, and later blood repertoires were often dominated by donor CD8+ memory clones. The TRB repertoires of T cells infiltrating skin or GI tract showed only limited overlap with the TRB repertoires of T cells in blood. Across the 45 to 55 patients, TRB clonality was highly associated with recipient CMV seropositivity and CMV reactivation, and diversity with PTCy was similar to that in the CNI/methotrexate controls.

TRB sequencing was run on genomic DNA with either the immunoSEQ assay at survey resolution or the hsTCRB kit. As for how the authors treated the data: Initial read processing used immunoSEQ software, and repertoire analyses used the LymphoSeq R package. For each TRB dataset, clonality was calculated as 1 minus normalized Shannon entropy, and the Gini coefficient was computed as well. To infer phenotypes in unsorted samples, TRB sequences from sorted subsets of the recipient or donor were mapped onto the unsorted samples of the same recipient. TCRdb provides this immuneACCESS table in a form limited to in-frame rearrangements. Some clones are lacking; in checked studies, under half of them reflect an unresolved V gene, and why the rest are absent is not known. The D gene and trimming were derived from the DNA, and the V and J assignments and clone size from that table. In this sample the table shows some 30,000 clones, around 90% of which occur a single time. The ten largest clones represent around 0.1% of the sample.

Including cysteine and phenylalanine, the CDR3 has 14 amino acids. The sequence is cut down to CDR3 DNA, 42 bases in frame from base 1. Looking up the germline V gene yields CDR1 SGHTA and CDR2 FQGNSA. V is pared back by 1 base and J by 0 bases, with 7 bases lying between the germline termini. The sequence joins TRBV7-2 to TRBJ2-7; TRBD1 is a weak D gene call, 6 bases matching. The receptor was isolated from a man under 40 in good health and a related stem cell transplant donor. The sequenced sample was naive CD4+ T cells sorted from blood. The bases read TGTGCCAGCAGCTTAGGACAGGTCTCCTACGAGCAGTACTTC. Translated, it reads CASSLGQVSYEQYF.